The 5 T cell receptor beta chains below all came from one sample that was sequenced in a study of blood T cell repertoires in COVID-19. Data came from immunoSEQ multiplex PCR; TCRdb stores just in-frame clones and leaves some out. The sample records under 200,000 clones, more than 75% being singletons. Source material: peripheral blood. Every receptor here comes from a man aged 60-69 years with COVID-19, enrolled during active disease.

The V call is TRBV18, the J call TRBJ1-4; a possible D gene is TRBD1 (5 bases). With 6 bases removed from V and 3 bases from J, the gap between germline ends came to 17 bases. From germline, CDR1 is KGHSH and CDR2 LQKENI. The CDR3 spans 16 residues. This chain's CDR3 is CASSPAGQGSNEKLFF. CDR3 DNA sequence: TGTGCCAGCTCTCCGGCCGGGCAGGGCTCTAATGAAAAACTGTTTTTT.

J is TRBJ1-4 and V is TRBV7-2; 11 positions agree with TRBD1. V lost 2 bases, J lost 4 bases, and 6 bases stayed unmatched. The CDR3 totals 17 residues. The germline V gene encodes CDR1 SGHTA and CDR2 FQGNSA. CDR3 in DNA: TGTGCCAGCAGCTTAACGGGACAGGGGGTGGGTAATGAAAAACTGTTTTTT. Protein sequence: CASSLTGQGVGNEKLFF.

This clone was observed once. This chain uses TRBV18 with TRBJ1-1; D remains unclear. V lost 4 bases to trimming and J lost 1 base, with 10 bases between them. This CDR3 is built from 14 residues. Germline lookup yields CDR1 KGHSH and CDR2 LQKENI. CDR3 residues: CASSRSRGNTEAFF. In DNA, the CDR3 is TGTGCCAGCTCACGTAGCCGGGGGAACACTGAAGCTTTCTTT.

This clone was counted a single time. The chain employs TRBV7-2 and TRBJ2-7; D uncertain. Trimming removed 5 bases at V and 5 bases at J, with 16 bases between. Germline V CDR1 and CDR2: SGHTA, FQGNSA. The CDR3 totals 14 residues. The CDR3 protein is CASSRSRTVNEQYF. The CDR3 DNA is TGTGCCAGCAGCCGTTCTAGAACGGTTAACGAGCAGTACTTC.

The CDR3 region is CASSPRQVHEQFF. The CDR3 DNA reads TGTGCCAGCTCACCACGGCAGGTCCATGAGCAGTTCTTC. This chain uses TRBV18 with TRBJ2-1; D remains ambiguous. Trimming stripped 1 base from V and 8 bases from J, with 9 bases between. This CDR3 spans 13 amino acids. The germline V gene encodes CDR1 KGHSH and CDR2 LQKENI.